This record concerns one T cell receptor (beta chain) sequence. Combining a sample-barcoded 5' primer with a J-beta primer mix, a second PCR ran for roughly 6 to 12 cycles. Each CDR3 protein gets one entry after TCRdb re-called the 5' RACE reads with MiXCR. The sample lists hundreds of thousands of distinct CDR3 sequences; roughly 24% were seen once. The CDR3 totals 17 residues. Germline-derived CDR1 and CDR2 are SEHNR and FQNEAQ (reference sequence). V gave up 5 bases and J gave up 7 bases; unmatched junction bases: 12. These data belong to a study of blood T cells in healthy people across ages. This same sample was also part of a study on T cells of mothers and their children.

The clonotype originates from a boy under 18 in good health. The specimen sequenced was blood. This chain uses TRBV7-9 with TRBJ2-2; 11 positions agree with TRBD1. CDR3 bases: TGTGCCAGCAGCAGAACCCCGGGACAGGGGGAAGGCGGGGAGCTGTTTTTT. It codes for CASSRTPGQGEGGELFF.